This T cell receptor (beta chain) was recorded in a study of blood T cell repertoires in COVID-19. The CDR3 runs 14 residues. CDR1 and CDR2 from the germline V gene are SGHTA and FQGTGA. The germline V and J ends were trimmed by 1 base and 3 bases, with 7 bases remaining between them. TCRdb's copy holds only in-frame clones and misses some; the assay was immunoSEQ multiplex PCR. Of under 300,000 clones listed, around 84% were seen once; the top ten hold more than 1.4%. This sequence joins TRBV7-3 and TRBJ2-1; D remains ambiguous. The sequencing input was peripheral blood. This TCR derives from a human donor with COVID-19, enrolled during active disease. The donor label of this sample is uncertain. The CDR3: CASSLSGIYNEQFF. The CDR3 nucleotides read TGTGCCAGCAGCTTAAGCGGCATCTACAATGAGCAGTTCTTC.